A single sample gave rise to the 22 T cell receptor beta chains below, sequenced in a study of human T cells and chemical hapten exposure. Time point defined: pre-sensitization, week 0. Specified treatment: therapeutic diphenylcyclopropenone sensitization with weekly scalp DPC. One entry per CDR3 protein, called by TCRdb with MiXCR from the RACE reads. This sample carries about 250,000 distinct CDR3 sequences, almost 8% of them seen once, and the ten largest clones take roughly 1.2%. Sequencing was performed on whole blood, taken in connection with sensitization to the hapten diphenylcyclopropenone (DPC). These TCRs come from a man aged 18 to 30 with alopecia areata. Some clones in this sample may be carry-over from other donors' samples.

This clonotype occurred many times. The V call is TRBV7-9, the J call TRBJ1-6; D is unclear. There are 13 residues in the CDR3. The germline V gene encodes CDR1 SEHNR and CDR2 FQNEAQ (reference sequence). The V end was cut by 4 bases, the J end by 6 bases, with 7 bases between. The CDR3 loop is CASSSLGNSPLHF. The DNA for the CDR3 is TGTGCCAGCAGCTCCCTCGGTAATTCACCCCTCCACTTT. Complete variable domain (other parts from reference TRBV7-9 and TRBJ1-6): DTGVSQNPRHKITKRGQNVTFRCDPISEHNRLYWYRQTLGQGPEFLTYFQNEAQLEKSRLLSDRFSAERPKGSFSTLEIQRTEQGDSAMYLCASSSLGNSPLHFGNGTRLTVT.

This clonotype was counted ten times or more. The rearrangement links TRBV28 to TRBJ2-1, with TRBD1 matching over 7 bases. The germline V gene has CDR1 MDHEN and CDR2 SYDVKM. CDR3 length equals 15 residues. V gave up 6 bases and J gave up 7 bases; unmatched junction bases: 12. The CDR3 DNA reads TGTGCCAGCAGGTCTGACAGGGCTCCCGCAAATGAGCAGTTCTTC. Its translation: CASRSDRAPANEQFF.

The V gene is TRBV11-1, the J gene TRBJ2-5, with D uncertain. CDR1 SGHAT and CDR2 FQDESV come from the germline V gene (reference sequence). The CDR3 consists of 15 residues. Trimming shortened V by 5 bases and J by 5 bases, and 18 bases separated the two germline ends. Written as DNA, the CDR3 is TGTGCCAGCAGCGCGGATTGGGCATTCTCCGAGACCCAGTACTTC. Amino acid sequence: CASSADWAFSETQYF.

The V and J genes are TRBV5-1 and TRBJ2-1; D may be TRBD1 (6 bases). Germline-derived CDR1 and CDR2 are SGHRS and YFSETQ. V was cut by 5 bases and J by 9 bases, with 18 bases left in between. The CDR3 extends over 14 amino acids. The CDR3, as DNA: TGCGCCAGCAGGCGGGCAGGGGCCCCCCGTGAGCAGTTCTTC. This codes for CASRRAGAPREQFF. The full variable domain, its missing parts supplied by reference TRBV5-1 and TRBJ2-1, is KAGVTQTPRYLIKTRGQQVTLSCSPISGHRSVSWYQQTPGQGLQFLFEYFSETQRNKGNFPGRFSGRQFSNSRSEMNVSTLELGDSALYLCASRRAGAPREQFFGPGTRLTVL.

This clonotype was observed many times. The gene calls are TRBV7-9 and TRBJ1-2, with TRBD1 identical over 10 bases. Germline CDR1 is SEHNR and CDR2 is FQNEAQ (reference sequence). V dropped 0 bases and J dropped 6; count of bases not matched to a gene: 4. CDR3 size: 15 residues. The CDR3 DNA reads TGTGCCAGCAGCTTAGCGGGGACAGGGGAGAATGGCTACACCTTC. Translation: CASSLAGTGENGYTF.

This chain links TRBV7-2 with TRBJ1-6; no firm D call. Germline CDR1 is SGHTA and CDR2 is FQGNSA. The V gene lost 1 base and the J gene lost 0 bases, with 10 bases spanning the gap. CDR3 size: 17 residues. The CDR3 DNA sequence: TGTGCCAGCAGCTTAGTCGGCGGCAGCTCCTATAATTCACCCCTCCACTTT. It yields the protein CASSLVGGSSYNSPLHF.

The rearrangement links TRBV16 to TRBJ1-1, with D unclear. Germline lookup yields CDR1 KGHSY and CDR2 FQNENV. V lost 2 bases and J 1 base, leaving 14 bases between the germline ends. The CDR3 has 16 residues. The CDR3 is CASSQTAPTENTEAFF. In DNA form, the CDR3 reads TGTGCCAGCAGCCAAACCGCCCCGACTGAGAACACTGAAGCTTTCTTT.

This clonotype was seen a few times. V gene TRBV20-1 combines with J gene TRBJ2-4, with 8 bases that match TRBD1. This CDR3 is built from 13 residues. Unmatched junction bases numbered 7, after V lost 0 bases and J lost 12 bases. CDR1 and CDR2 (germline): DFQATT, SNEGSKA (reference sequence). CDR3 region: CSARDSPGGRQYF. For the CDR3, the DNA is TGCAGTGCTAGAGATTCCCCAGGGGGCCGTCAGTACTTC.

This clonotype has only a few counts. The chain is built from TRBV20-1 and TRBJ2-5, with 10 bases aligning to TRBD1. Germline trimming cut 1 base from V and 5 bases from J; bases unmatched to any gene: 10. Looked up from germline, CDR1 is DFQATT and CDR2 is SNEGSKA (reference sequence). The CDR3 covers 16 residues. CDR3 nucleotides: TGCAGTGCTAGAGCTGAGTCGGACAGGGGGATGGAGACCCAGTACTTC. This sequence encodes CSARAESDRGMETQYF.

This clonotype was counted only a few times. The gene calls are TRBV6-2 or TRBV6-3 and TRBJ2-1; possibly TRBD1 for D (6 bases). The CDR3 is made up of 13 amino acids. Trimming removed 6 bases at V and 9 bases at J, with 15 bases between. Per the germline V gene, CDR1 is MNHEY and CDR2 is SVGEGT. CDR3 nucleotide sequence: TGTGCCAGCAGAATACAGGGTGGGGGTGAGCAGTTCTTC. This encodes CASRIQGGGEQFF.

V is TRBV6-2 or TRBV6-3 and J is TRBJ2-2; 10 nucleotides agree with TRBD1. J gave up 9 bases and V 7 bases, and 11 bases lay outside the gene matches. Germline loops: CDR1 MNHEY, CDR2 SVGEGT. The CDR3 spans 15 residues. The CDR3 is CASMERDRGLRELFF. In nucleotides, the CDR3 is TGTGCCAGCATGGAGCGGGACAGGGGCCTTCGGGAGCTGTTTTTT.

CDR3 sequence: CATGPPNPETQYF. CDR3 DNA sequence: TGTGCCACCGGACCCCCGAATCCGGAGACCCAGTACTTC. The V call is TRBV28, the J call TRBJ2-5; D remains unclear. V was trimmed by 10 bases and J by 5 bases, leaving 17 bases between them. The CDR3 covers 13 residues. Germline V gives CDR1 MDHEN, CDR2 SYDVKM.

This clonotype showed up many times. V is TRBV29-1 and J is TRBJ1-2; D perhaps matches TRBD1 (5 bases). The CDR3 has 12 residues. Trimming took 6 bases from V and 4 from J, leaving 12 bases between them. Germline CDR1 and CDR2: SQVTM and ANQGSEA. In nucleotides, the CDR3 is TGCAGCGTGGGGCTTTACGGCTATGGCTACACCTTC. Its translation: CSVGLYGYGYTF.

This clonotype was seen more than once but under ten times. One end of the junction fails to match germline, which may point to a read error. The chain carries TRBV7-9 and TRBJ1-1; a possible D gene is TRBD1 (6 bases). Germline CDR1 reads SEHNR; CDR2 reads FQNEAQ (reference sequence). CDR3 length equals 12 residues. CDR3 sequence reads: CASSQEEGGLGF. The CDR3 region has the DNA TGTGCCAGCAGCCAAGAAGAGGGGGGCCTCGGCTTT.

V gene TRBV10-3 combines with J gene TRBJ2-5; D gene unclear. The CDR3 loop spans 11 amino acids. The germline CDR1 and CDR2 sequences are ENHRY and SYGVKD. Trimming shortened V by 9 bases and J by 3 bases, and 8 bases separated the two germline ends. This CDR3 reads CAIRAEETQYF. CDR3 nucleotides: TGTGCCATAAGGGCAGAAGAGACCCAGTACTTC.

This clonotype has ten or more counts. V and J are TRBV5-1 and TRBJ1-1; D unclear. Germline values: CDR1 SGHRS, CDR2 YFSETQ. Trimming shortened V by 1 base and J by 5 bases, and 24 bases separated the two germline ends. The CDR3 consists of 18 residues. Here the CDR3 DNA reads TGCGCCAGCAGCTTGCTCCGTGCGTCGGGGTCCAGGCGTACTGAAGCTTTCTTT. Protein sequence: CASSLLRASGSRRTEAFF.

The chain is built from TRBV15 and TRBJ2-5; TRBD1 matches at 7 bases. The CDR3 loop spans 15 amino acids. After removal of 0 bases from V and 2 bases from J, the junction contained 3 bases not matched to a gene. Germline CDR1 and CDR2: LNHNV and YYDKDF (reference sequence). This CDR3 is CATSRDLGQQETQYF. The CDR3 DNA reads TGTGCCACCAGCAGAGACTTGGGACAGCAAGAGACCCAGTACTTC.

This sequence joins TRBV28 and TRBJ2-1; D unclear. Trimming stripped 7 bases from V and 9 bases from J, with 16 bases between. The germline V gene encodes CDR1 MDHEN and CDR2 SYDVKM. CDR3 size: 13 residues. The CDR3 sequence is CASIPFRSGEQFF. CDR3 DNA sequence: TGTGCCAGCATCCCGTTCCGGTCCGGTGAGCAGTTCTTC.

This sequence joins TRBV7-9 and TRBJ2-1, with 13 bases lining up with TRBD2. Germline V gene lookup returns CDR1 SEHNR and CDR2 FQNEAQ (reference sequence). V gave up 3 bases and J gave up 10 bases; unmatched junction bases: 9. The CDR3 consists of 16 residues. CDR3 bases: TGTGCCAGCAGCTTCTCCTCGGGACTAGCGGGACGGGAGCAGTTCTTC. Amino acid sequence: CASSFSSGLAGREQFF.

The V call is TRBV12-3 or TRBV12-4, the J call TRBJ2-3; D is perhaps TRBD2 (6 bases). This CDR3 contains 16 residues. V was pared by 1 base and J by 4 bases, with 15 bases between. DNA of the CDR3: TGTGCCAGCAGTTTAGGGAGCCCGGGGGTGTCAGATACGCAGTATTTT. Translation gives CASSLGSPGVSDTQYF.

This clonotype was counted many times. The chain combines TRBV5-6 with TRBJ2-1, with D perhaps matching TRBD2 (5 bases). This CDR3 has 14 residues. CDR1 and CDR2 from the germline V gene are SGHDT and YYEEEE. Trimming removed 4 bases from V and 7 bases from J, with 15 bases in between. CDR3 in DNA: TGTGCCAGCAGCGCCGGACTGCCGGGGAATGAGCAGTTCTTC. Amino acid sequence: CASSAGLPGNEQFF.

The V call is TRBV5-1, the J call TRBJ2-2; no reliable D call. Germline lookup yields CDR1 SGHRS and CDR2 YFSETQ. The V and J ends lost 1 base and 0 bases respectively, with 10 bases between them. The CDR3 length is 16 residues. CDR3 DNA sequence: TGCGCCAGCAGCTTGTTAGGACGGACGAACACCGGGGAGCTGTTTTTT. This gives the protein CASSLLGRTNTGELFF. Full variable domain (missing parts from reference TRBV5-1 and TRBJ2-2): KAGVTQTPRYLIKTRGQQVTLSCSPISGHRSVSWYQQTPGQGLQFLFEYFSETQRNKGNFPGRFSGRQFSNSRSEMNVSTLELGDSALYLCASSLLGRTNTGELFFGEGSRLTVL.